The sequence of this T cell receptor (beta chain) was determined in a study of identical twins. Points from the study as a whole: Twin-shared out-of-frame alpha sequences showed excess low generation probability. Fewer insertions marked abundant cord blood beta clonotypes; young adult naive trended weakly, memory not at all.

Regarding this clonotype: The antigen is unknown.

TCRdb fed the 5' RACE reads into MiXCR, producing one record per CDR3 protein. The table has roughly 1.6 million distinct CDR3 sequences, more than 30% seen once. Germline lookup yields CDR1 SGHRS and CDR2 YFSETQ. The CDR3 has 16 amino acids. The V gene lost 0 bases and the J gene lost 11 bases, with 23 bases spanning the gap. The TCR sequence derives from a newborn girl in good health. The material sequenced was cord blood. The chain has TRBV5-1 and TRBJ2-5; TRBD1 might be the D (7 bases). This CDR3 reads CASSLAPSRGDNEQYF. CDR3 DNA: TGCGCCAGCAGCTTGGCCCCCAGCAGGGGGGACAATGAGCAGTACTTC.